This T cell receptor beta chain was identified in a study of blood T cell repertoires in COVID-19. Study background: COVID-19 samples collected from the United States, Italy and Spain covered acute and convalescent phases.

In the study's own analysis: Reference gene primer amplification gave estimated nucleated cell counts. TCRdb's copy holds only in-frame clones and misses some; the assay was immunoSEQ multiplex PCR. V, J and clone size are those of that table, while D and trimming were read from the DNA. The sample yields roughly 70,000 clones, more than 60% seen once. Germline-derived CDR1 and CDR2 are MGHDK and SYGVNS. The V gene end was trimmed by 8 bases and the J gene end by 6 bases; junction bases not matched to a gene: 14. CDR3 length: 16 residues. The sequencing input was peripheral blood. The J gene is TRBJ2-1, the V gene TRBV25-1; 9 nucleotides match TRBD1. The TCR sequence derives from a man between 60 and 70 years old with acute or convalescent COVID-19. CDR3 region: CASSPIDRGSRNEQFF. The CDR3 region has the DNA TGTGCCAGCTCCCCCATTGACAGGGGGAGTCGCAATGAGCAGTTCTTC.